This TCR beta chain was identified in a study of CD8 T cells in Susac syndrome. Roughly 0.5 to 1 ug RNA was reverse transcribed with random hexamers. TCRdb passed the immunoSEQ multiplex PCR reads through MiXCR, listing each CDR3 protein once. The repertoire holds 170,000 or so distinct CDR3 sequences, with approximately 95% as singletons. Trimming pared 4 bases from V and 8 bases from J, leaving 11 bases between. This CDR3 contains 13 residues. The germline gives CDR1 MGHDK, CDR2 SYGVNS. The sequence was obtained from a human donor with multiple sclerosis. The V and J genes are TRBV25-1 and TRBJ2-2; no clear D. The sequenced sample was CD8+ T cells from PBMCs. In DNA, the CDR3 is TGTGCCAGCAGTGTAAAATCAATAGGGGAGCTGTTTTTT. Protein product: CASSVKSIGELFF.